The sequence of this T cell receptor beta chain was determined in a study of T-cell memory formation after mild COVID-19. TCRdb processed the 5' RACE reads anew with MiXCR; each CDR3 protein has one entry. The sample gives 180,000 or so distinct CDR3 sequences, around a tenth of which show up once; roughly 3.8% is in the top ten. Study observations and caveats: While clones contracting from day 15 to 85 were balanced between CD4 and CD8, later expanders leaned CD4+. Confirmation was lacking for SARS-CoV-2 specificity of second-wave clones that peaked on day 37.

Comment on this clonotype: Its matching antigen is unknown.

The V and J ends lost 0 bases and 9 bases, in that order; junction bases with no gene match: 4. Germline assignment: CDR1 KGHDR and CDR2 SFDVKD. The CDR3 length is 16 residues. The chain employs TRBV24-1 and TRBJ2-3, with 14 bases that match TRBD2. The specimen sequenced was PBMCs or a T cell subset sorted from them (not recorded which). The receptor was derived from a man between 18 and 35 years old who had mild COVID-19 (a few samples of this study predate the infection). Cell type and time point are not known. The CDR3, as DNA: TGTGCCACCAGTGATTTGGGGACTAGCGGGGGCCCGACGCAGTATTTT. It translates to CATSDLGTSGGPTQYF.